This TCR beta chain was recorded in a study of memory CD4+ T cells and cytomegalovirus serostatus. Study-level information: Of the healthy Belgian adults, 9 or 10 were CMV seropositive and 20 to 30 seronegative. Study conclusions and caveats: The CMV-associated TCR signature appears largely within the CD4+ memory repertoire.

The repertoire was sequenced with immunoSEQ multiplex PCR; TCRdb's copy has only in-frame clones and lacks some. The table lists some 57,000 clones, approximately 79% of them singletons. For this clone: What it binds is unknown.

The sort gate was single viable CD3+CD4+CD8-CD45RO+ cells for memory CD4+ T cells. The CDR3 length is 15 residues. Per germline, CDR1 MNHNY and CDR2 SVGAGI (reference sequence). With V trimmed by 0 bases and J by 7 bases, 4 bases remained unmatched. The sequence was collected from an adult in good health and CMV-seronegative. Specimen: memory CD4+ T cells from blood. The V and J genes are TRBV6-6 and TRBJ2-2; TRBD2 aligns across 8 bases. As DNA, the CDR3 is TGTGCCAGCAGTTACTCAGGCGGGAGGTACGGGGAGCTGTTTTTT. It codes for CASSYSGGRYGELFF.